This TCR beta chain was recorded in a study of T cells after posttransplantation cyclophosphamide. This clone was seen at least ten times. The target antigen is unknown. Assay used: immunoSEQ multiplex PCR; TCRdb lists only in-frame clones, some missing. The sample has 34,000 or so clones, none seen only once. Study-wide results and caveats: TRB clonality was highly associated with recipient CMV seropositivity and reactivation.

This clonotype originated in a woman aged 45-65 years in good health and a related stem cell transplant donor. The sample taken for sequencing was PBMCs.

CDR3 loop: CASDFRSGNTIYF. The CDR3 DNA sequence: TGTGCGTCGGACTTTCGCTCTGGAAACACCATATATTTT. V and J are TRBV30 and TRBJ1-3, with no clear D. This CDR3 has 13 residues. Germline V gives CDR1 GTSNPN, CDR2 SVGIG (reference sequence).